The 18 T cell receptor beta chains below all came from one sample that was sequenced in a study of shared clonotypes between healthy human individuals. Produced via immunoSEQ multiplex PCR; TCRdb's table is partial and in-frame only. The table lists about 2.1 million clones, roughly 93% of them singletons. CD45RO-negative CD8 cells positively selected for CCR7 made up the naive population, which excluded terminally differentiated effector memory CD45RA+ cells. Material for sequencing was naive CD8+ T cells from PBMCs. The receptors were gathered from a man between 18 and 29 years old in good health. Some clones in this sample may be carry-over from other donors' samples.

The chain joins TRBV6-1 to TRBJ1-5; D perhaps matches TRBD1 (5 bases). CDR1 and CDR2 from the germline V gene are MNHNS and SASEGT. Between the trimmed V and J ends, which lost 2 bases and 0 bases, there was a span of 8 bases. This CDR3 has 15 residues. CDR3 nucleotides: TGTGCCAGCAGTGAATGGGGGAATAGCAATCAGCCCCAGCATTTT. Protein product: CASSEWGNSNQPQHF.

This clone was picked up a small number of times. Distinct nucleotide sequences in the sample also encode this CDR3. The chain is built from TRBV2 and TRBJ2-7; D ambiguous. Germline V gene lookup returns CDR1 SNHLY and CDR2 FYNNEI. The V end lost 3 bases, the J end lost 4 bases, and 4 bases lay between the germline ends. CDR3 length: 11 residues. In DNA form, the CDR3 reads TGTGCCAGCAGTGAGGGTTACGAGCAGTACTTC. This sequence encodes CASSEGYEQYF.

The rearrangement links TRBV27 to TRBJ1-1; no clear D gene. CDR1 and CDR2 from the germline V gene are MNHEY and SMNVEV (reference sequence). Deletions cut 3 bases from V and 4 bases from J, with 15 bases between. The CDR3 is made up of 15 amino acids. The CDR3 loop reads CASSLGSGPGTEAFF. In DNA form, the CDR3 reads TGTGCCAGCAGTTTGGGATCTGGGCCCGGCACTGAAGCTTTCTTT.

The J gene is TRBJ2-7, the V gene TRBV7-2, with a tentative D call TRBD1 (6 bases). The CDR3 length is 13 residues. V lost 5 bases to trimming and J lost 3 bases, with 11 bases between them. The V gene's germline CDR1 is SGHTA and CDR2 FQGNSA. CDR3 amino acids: CASSPGHDYEQYF. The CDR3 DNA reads TGTGCCAGCAGCCCGGGACACGACTACGAGCAGTACTTC.

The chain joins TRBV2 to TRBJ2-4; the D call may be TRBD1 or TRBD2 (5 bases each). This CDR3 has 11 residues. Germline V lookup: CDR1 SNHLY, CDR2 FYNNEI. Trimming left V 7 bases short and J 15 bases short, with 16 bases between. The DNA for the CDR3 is TGTGCCAGCATCTACCGGGACCGCCTGTACTTC. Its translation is CASIYRDRLYF. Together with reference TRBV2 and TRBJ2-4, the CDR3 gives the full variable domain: EPEVTQTPSHQVTQMGQEVILRCVPISNHLYFYWYRQILGQKVEFLVSFYNNEISEKSEIFDDQFSVERPDGSNFTLKIRSTKLEDSAMYFCASIYRDRLYFGAGTRLSVL.

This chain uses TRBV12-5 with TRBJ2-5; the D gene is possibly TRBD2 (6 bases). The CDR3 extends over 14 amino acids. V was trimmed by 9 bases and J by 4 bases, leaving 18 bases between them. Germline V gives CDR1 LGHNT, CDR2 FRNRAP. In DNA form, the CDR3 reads TGTGCTAGCCAGGACCGGGGGTTCGTAGAGACCCAGTACTTC. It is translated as CASQDRGFVETQYF.

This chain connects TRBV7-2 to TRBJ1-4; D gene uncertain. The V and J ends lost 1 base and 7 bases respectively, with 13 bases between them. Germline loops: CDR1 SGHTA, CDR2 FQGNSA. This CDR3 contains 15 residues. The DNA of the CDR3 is TGTGCCAGCAGCTTAGAATTGGGCGTTGGTGAAAAACTGTTTTTT. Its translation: CASSLELGVGEKLFF. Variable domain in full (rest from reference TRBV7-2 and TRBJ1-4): GAGVSQSPSNKVTEKGKDVELRCDPISGHTALYWYRQSLGQGLEFLIYFQGNSAPDKSGLPSDRFSAERTGGSVSTLTIQRTQQEDSAVYLCASSLELGVGEKLFFGSGTQLSVL.

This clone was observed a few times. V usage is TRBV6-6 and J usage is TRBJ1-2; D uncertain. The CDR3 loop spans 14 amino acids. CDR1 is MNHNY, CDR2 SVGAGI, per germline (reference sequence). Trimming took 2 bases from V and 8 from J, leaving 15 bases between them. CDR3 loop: CASSYGQAVGGYTF. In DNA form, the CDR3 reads TGTGCCAGCAGTTACGGTCAGGCGGTCGGCGGCTACACCTTC.

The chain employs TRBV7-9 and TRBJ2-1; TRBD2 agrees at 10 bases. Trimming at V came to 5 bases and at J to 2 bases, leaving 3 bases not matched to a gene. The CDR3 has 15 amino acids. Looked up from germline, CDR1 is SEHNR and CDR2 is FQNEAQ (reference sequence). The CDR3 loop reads CASSEREGAYNEQFF. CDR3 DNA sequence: TGTGCCAGCAGCGAGCGGGAGGGGGCCTACAATGAGCAGTTCTTC.

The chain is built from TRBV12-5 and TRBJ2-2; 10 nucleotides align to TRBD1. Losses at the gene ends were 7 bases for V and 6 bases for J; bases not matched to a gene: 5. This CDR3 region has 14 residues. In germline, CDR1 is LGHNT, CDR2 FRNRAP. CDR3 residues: CASAWTGGPGELFF. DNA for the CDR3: TGTGCTAGTGCCTGGACAGGGGGTCCCGGGGAGCTGTTTTTT.

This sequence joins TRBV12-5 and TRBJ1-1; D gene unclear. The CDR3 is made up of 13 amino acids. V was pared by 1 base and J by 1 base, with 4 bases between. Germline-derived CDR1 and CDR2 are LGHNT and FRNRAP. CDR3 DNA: TGTGCTAGTGGTTTGGACTGGAACACTGAAGCTTTCTTT. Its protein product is CASGLDWNTEAFF.

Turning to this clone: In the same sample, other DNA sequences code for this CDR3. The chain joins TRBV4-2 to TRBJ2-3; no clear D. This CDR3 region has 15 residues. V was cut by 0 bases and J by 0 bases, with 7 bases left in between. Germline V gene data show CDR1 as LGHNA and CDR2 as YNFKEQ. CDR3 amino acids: CASSQDLGSTDTQYF. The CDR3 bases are TGTGCCAGCAGCCAAGATCTGGGAAGCACAGATACGCAGTATTTT.

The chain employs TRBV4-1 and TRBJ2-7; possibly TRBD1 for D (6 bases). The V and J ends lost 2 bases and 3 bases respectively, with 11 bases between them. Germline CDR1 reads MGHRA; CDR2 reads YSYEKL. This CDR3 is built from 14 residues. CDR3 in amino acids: CASSQQGKYYEQYF. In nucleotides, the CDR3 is TGCGCCAGCAGCCAACAGGGGAAGTACTACGAGCAGTACTTC.

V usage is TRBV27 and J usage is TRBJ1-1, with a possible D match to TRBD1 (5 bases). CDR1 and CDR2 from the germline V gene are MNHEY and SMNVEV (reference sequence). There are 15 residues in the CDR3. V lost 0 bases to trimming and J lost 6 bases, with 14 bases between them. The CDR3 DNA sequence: TGTGCCAGCAGTTTATCGAGACAGCCAGGCGCTGAAGCTTTCTTT. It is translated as CASSLSRQPGAEAFF.

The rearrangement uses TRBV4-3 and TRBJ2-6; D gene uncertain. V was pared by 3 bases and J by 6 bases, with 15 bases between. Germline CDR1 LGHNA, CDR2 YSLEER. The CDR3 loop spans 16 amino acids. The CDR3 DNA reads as TGCGCCAGCAGCCATTTGGTCGGTTTAGCGGCCAACGTCCTGACTTTC. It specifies CASSHLVGLAANVLTF.

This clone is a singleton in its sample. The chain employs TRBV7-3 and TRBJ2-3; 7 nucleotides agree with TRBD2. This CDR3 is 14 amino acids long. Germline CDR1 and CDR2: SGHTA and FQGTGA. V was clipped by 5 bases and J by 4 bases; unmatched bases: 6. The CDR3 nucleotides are TGTGCCAGCAGCGATACTAGCGAAGCAGATACGCAGTATTTT. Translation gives CASSDTSEADTQYF.

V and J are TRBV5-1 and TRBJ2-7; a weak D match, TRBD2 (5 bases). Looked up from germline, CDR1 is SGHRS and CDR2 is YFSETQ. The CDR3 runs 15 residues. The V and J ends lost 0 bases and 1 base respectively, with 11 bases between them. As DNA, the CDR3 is TGCGCCAGCAGCTTGGGTGCACTAGGATCCTACGAGCAGTACTTC. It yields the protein CASSLGALGSYEQYF.

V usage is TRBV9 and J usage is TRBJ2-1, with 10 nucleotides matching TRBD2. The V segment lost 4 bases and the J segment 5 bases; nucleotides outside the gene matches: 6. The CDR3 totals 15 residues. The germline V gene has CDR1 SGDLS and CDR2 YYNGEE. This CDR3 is CASSPSGSWNNEQFF. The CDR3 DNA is TGTGCCAGCAGCCCTAGCGGGAGTTGGAACAATGAGCAGTTCTTC.